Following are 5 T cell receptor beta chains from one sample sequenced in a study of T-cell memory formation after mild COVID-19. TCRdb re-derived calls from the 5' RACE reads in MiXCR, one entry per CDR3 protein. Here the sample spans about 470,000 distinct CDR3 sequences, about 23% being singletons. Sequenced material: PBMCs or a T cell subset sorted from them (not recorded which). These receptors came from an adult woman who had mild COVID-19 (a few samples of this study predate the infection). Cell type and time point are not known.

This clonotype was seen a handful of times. CDR3 region: CASSQGTGVYTDTQYF. Written as DNA, the CDR3 is TGCGCCAGCAGCCAGGGGACGGGAGTCTACACAGATACGCAGTATTTT. The chain links TRBV4-3 to TRBJ2-3, with a tentative D call TRBD2 (6 bases). The CDR3 runs 16 residues. Trimming removed 3 bases at V and 2 bases at J, with 15 bases between. Germline values: CDR1 LGHNA, CDR2 YSLEER.

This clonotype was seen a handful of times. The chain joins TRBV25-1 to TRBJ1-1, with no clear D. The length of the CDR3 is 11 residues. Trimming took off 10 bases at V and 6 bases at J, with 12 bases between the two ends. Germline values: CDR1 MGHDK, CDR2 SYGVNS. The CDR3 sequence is CATSGRAEAFF. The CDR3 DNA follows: TGTGCCACCTCGGGGAGGGCTGAAGCTTTCTTT.

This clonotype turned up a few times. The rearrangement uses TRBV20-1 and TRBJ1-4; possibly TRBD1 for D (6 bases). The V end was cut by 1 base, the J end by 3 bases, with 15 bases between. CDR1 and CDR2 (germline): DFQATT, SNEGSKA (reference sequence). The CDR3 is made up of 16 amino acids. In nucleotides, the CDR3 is TGCAGTGCTAGAGCTGGGTCGACAGGCGCTAATGAAAAACTGTTTTTT. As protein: CSARAGSTGANEKLFF.

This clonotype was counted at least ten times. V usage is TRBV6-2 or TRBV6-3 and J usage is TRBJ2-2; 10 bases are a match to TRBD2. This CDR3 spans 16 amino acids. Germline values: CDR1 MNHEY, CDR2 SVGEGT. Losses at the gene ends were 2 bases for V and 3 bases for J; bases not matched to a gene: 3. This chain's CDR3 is CASSYGLAGDTGELFF. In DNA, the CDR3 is TGTGCCAGCAGTTACGGCCTAGCGGGAGACACCGGGGAGCTGTTTTTT.

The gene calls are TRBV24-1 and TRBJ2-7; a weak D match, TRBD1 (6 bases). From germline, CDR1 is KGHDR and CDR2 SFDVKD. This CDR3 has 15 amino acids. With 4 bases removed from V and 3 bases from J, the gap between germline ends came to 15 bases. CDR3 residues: CATSDPTTGHYEQYF. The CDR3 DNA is TGTGCCACCAGTGACCCGACGACAGGCCACTACGAGCAGTACTTC.